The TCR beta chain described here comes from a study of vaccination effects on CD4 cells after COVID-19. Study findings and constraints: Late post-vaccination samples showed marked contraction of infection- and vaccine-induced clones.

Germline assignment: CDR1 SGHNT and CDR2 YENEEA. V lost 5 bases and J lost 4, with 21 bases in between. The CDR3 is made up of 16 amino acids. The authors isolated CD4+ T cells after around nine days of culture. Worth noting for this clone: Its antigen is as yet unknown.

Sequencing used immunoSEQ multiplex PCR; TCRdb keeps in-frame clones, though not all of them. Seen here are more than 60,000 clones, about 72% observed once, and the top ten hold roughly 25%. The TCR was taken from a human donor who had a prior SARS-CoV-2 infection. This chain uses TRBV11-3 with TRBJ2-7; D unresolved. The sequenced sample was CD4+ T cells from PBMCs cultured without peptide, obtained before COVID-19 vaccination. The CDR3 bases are TGTGCCAGCAGCCCAGCTGGTACCTTGTCTTCGTACGAGCAGTACTTC. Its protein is CASSPAGTLSSYEQYF.